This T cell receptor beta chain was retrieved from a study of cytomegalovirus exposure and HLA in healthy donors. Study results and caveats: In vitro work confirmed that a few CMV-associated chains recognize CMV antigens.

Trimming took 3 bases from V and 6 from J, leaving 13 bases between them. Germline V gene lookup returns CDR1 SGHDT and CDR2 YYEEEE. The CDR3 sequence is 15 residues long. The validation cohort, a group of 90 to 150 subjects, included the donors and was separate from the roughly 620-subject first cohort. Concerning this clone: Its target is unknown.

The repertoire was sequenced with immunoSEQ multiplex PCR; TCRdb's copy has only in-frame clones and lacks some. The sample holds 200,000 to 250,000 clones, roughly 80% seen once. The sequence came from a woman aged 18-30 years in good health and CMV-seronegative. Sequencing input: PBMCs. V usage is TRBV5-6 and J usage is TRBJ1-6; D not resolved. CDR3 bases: TGTGCCAGCAGCTCCTTCCTGACTGGTAATTCACCCCTCCACTTT. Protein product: CASSSFLTGNSPLHF.